Here is one TCR beta chain with its context. Antigen: not known. This CDR3 contains 13 residues. Trimming took 7 bases from V and 2 from J; bases not matched to a gene: 4. Germline V gene data show CDR1 as LGHNT and CDR2 as FRNRAP. The sample originates from a study of OX40 agonist ivuxolimab in advanced cancers. Study overall: Previous treatment with anti-PD-1, anti-PD-L1 or anti-CTLA-4 therapy was allowed; about 44% had received some.

Whole-study results and caveats: CD4+ and CD8+ blood T cells expanded clonally by week 6 at 0.1 to 3.0 mg/kg.

A history of autoimmune disease or systemic immunosuppression excluded patients. Sampled blood was obtained at baseline, cycle 4 day 1, and cycle 7 day 1. Some clones are missing from TCRdb's copy, which holds only in-frame ones; the method was immunoSEQ multiplex PCR. The sample includes more than 45,000 clones, more than 70% seen only once; the top ten take approximately 4.2%. The rearrangement links TRBV12-5 to TRBJ2-5; 7 bases fit TRBD2. This clonotype originated in an adult with an advanced solid tumor such as melanoma, head and neck, liver or kidney cancer. The sample in question was CD4+ or CD8+ T cells sorted from blood, obtained in a trial of the OX40 agonist ivuxolimab. This CDR3 is CASVISGQETQYF. In DNA form, the CDR3 reads TGTGCTAGTGTTATTAGCGGGCAAGAGACCCAGTACTTC.